This is a list of T cell receptor beta chains from one sample in a study of identifying expanded T cells in peripheral blood. Produced via immunoSEQ multiplex PCR; TCRdb's table is partial and in-frame only. This repertoire shows around 120,000 clones, more than 80% found once; its top ten account for approximately 3%. The specimen was blood. Receptors originate from a person aged 18 to 70 in good health. Both conserved end residues are part of each CDR3. The order of the fields is clone size, J gene, D gene, V gene, CDR3 DNA, CDR3 protein. The D gene is left open where the match is weak. Not all rows give a size; the values are once, few, many and, for expanded clones, a class.

size: NA
J: TRBJ2-3
D: TRBD1
V: TRBV7-6
DNA: TGTGCCAGCAGTATCAGGGGGTTTAGCACAGATACGCAGTATTTT
CDR3: CASSIRGFSTDTQYF

size: once
J: TRBJ1-5
D: NA
V: TRBV2
DNA: TGTGCCAGCAGCGCCAGGGAGGGGAGCAATCAGCCCCAGCATTTT
CDR3: CASSAREGSNQPQHF

size: NA
J: TRBJ1-1
D: NA
V: TRBV5-1
DNA: TGCGCCAGCAGGGGGAGACTGAACACTGAAGCTTTCTTT
CDR3: CASRGRLNTEAFF

size: NA
J: TRBJ2-7
D: TRBD1
V: TRBV9
DNA: TGTGCCAGCAGCTCAGGGGACAGGAGCTCCTACGAGCAGTACTTC
CDR3: CASSSGDRSSYEQYF

size: NA
J: TRBJ2-3
D: NA
V: TRBV6-5
DNA: TGTGCCAGCAGTTCTTTCGTGGATACGCAGTATTTT
CDR3: CASSSFVDTQYF

size: NA
J: TRBJ1-1
D: NA
V: TRBV9
DNA: TGTGCCAGCAGCGGCGACGGAGGCAAGGCTGAAGCTTTCTTT
CDR3: CASSGDGGKAEAFF

size: few
J: TRBJ1-2
D: NA
V: TRBV25-1
DNA: TGTGCCAGCAGCGCTAGGGGCGACTACACCTTC
CDR3: CASSARGDYTF

size: NA
J: TRBJ1-5
D: NA
V: TRBV7-8
DNA: TGTGCCAGCAGCACATTTGGTGGCAATCAGCCCCAGCATTTT
CDR3: CASSTFGGNQPQHF

size: NA
J: TRBJ2-1
D: NA
V: TRBV7-3
DNA: TGTGCCAGCAGCTTACGGGGCGGGGGCCTCTCCTACAATGAGCAGTTCTTC
CDR3: CASSLRGGGLSYNEQFF

size: NA
J: TRBJ1-1
D: NA
V: TRBV7-8
DNA: TGTGCCAGCAGCTTAGCCGGAAGGAACACTGAAGCTTTCTTT
CDR3: CASSLAGRNTEAFF

size: NA
J: TRBJ2-6
D: NA
V: TRBV5-4
DNA: TGTGCCAGCAGCTTGTCTCCCGGACCTTACATCTCTGGGGCCAACGTCCTGACTTTC
CDR3: CASSLSPGPYISGANVLTF

size: NA
J: TRBJ1-2
D: NA
V: TRBV30
DNA: TGTGCCTGGAGTGTAGGGGGGTATGGCTACACCTTC
CDR3: CAWSVGGYGYTF

size: NA
J: TRBJ1-1
D: NA
V: TRBV6-6
DNA: TGTGCCAGCAGTTATGGGTGGGATATGAACACTGAAGCTTTCTTT
CDR3: CASSYGWDMNTEAFF

size: NA
J: TRBJ1-2
D: NA
V: TRBV2
DNA: TGTGCCAGCAGTGAAGGACCGCTGGCTTGCACCTTC
CDR3: CASSEGPLACTF

size: NA
J: TRBJ1-3
D: TRBD1
V: TRBV19
DNA: TGTGCCAGTAATCAACCGGGACAGAGGAACTCGAACTCTGGAAACACCATATATTTT
CDR3: CASNQPGQRNSNSGNTIYF

size: NA
J: TRBJ2-3
D: NA
V: TRBV21-1
DNA: TGTGCCAGCAGCAAAGGTGAACTGGATAGCACAGATACGCAGTATTTT
CDR3: CASSKGELDSTDTQYF

size: once
J: TRBJ1-3
D: NA
V: TRBV7-9
DNA: TGTGCCAGCGCGGGGAAGGGTGGAAACACCATATATTTT
CDR3: CASAGKGGNTIYF

size: NA
J: TRBJ1-2
D: TRBD1
V: TRBV5-1
DNA: TGCGCCAGCAGCTCCGGACAGGGAATCGGCTACACCTTC
CDR3: CASSSGQGIGYTF

size: NA
J: TRBJ1-3
D: NA
V: TRBV11-2
DNA: TGTGCCAGCAGCTTAGTAGTACACACCATATATTTT
CDR3: CASSLVVHTIYF

size: NA
J: TRBJ2-2
D: NA
V: TRBV7-2
DNA: TGTGCCAGCAGCTTTTTCGGGGGGAACACCGGGGAGCTGTTTTTT
CDR3: CASSFFGGNTGELFF

size: NA
J: TRBJ1-1
D: NA
V: TRBV7-9
DNA: TGTGCCAGCAGCTTAGGGGTAAGGGTTAAGATTACTGAAGCTTTCTTT
CDR3: CASSLGVRVKITEAFF

size: NA
J: TRBJ1-6
D: TRBD1
V: TRBV19
DNA: TGTGCCAGTAGTTCTTTCGTTCCAGGGGGTAGTTCACCCCTCCACTTT
CDR3: CASSSFVPGGSSPLHF

size: NA
J: TRBJ2-7
D: TRBD1
V: TRBV7-2
DNA: TGTGCCAGCAGCTTGACAGGGCGATACGAGCAGTACTTC
CDR3: CASSLTGRYEQYF

size: NA
J: TRBJ1-1
D: NA
V: TRBV19
DNA: TGTGCCAGTAGTATCTCTCCCATACCGGTCGGGACTGAAGCTTTCTTT
CDR3: CASSISPIPVGTEAFF

size: NA
J: TRBJ1-2
D: NA
V: TRBV29-1
DNA: TGCAGCGTTGTATCCGGGGTGGTCTATGGCTACACCTTC
CDR3: CSVVSGVVYGYTF

size: NA
J: TRBJ1-6
D: NA
V: TRBV2
DNA: TGTGCCAGCAGTGACGGGGGTGCAATCAATTCACCCCTCCACTTT
CDR3: CASSDGGAINSPLHF

size: NA
J: TRBJ2-7
D: NA
V: TRBV6-5
DNA: TGTGCCAGCAGTTACTCTAGCACAGGGACCCACGAGCAGTACTTC
CDR3: CASSYSSTGTHEQYF

size: NA
J: TRBJ2-5
D: NA
V: TRBV7-2
DNA: TGTGCCAGCAGCTCTCCCCGGACTGTCAAGACCCAGTACTTC
CDR3: CASSSPRTVKTQYF

size: NA
J: TRBJ2-2
D: NA
V: TRBV18
DNA: TGTGCCAGCTCACCCCAAACCGGGGGATATACCGGGGAGCTGTTTTTT
CDR3: CASSPQTGGYTGELFF

size: once
J: TRBJ1-2
D: NA
V: TRBV7-6
DNA: TGTGCCAGCAGCGACGGTCCCAGCCGGGTCAACTATGGCTACACCTTC
CDR3: CASSDGPSRVNYGYTF

size: NA
J: TRBJ2-1
D: TRBD2
V: TRBV5-4
DNA: TGTGCCAGCAGCTTGGAAGCGGGGAGCTCCTACAATGAGCAGTTCTTC
CDR3: CASSLEAGSSYNEQFF

size: NA
J: TRBJ1-2
D: NA
V: TRBV2
DNA: TGTGCCAGCACCCCAAGGGGGGGGCGCGGCTATGGCTACACCTTC
CDR3: CASTPRGGRGYGYTF

size: NA
J: TRBJ1-4
D: NA
V: TRBV10-3
DNA: TGTGCCATCAGTCGCGCGGCACAAAATGAAAAACTGTTTTTT
CDR3: CAISRAAQNEKLFF

size: NA
J: TRBJ1-5
D: NA
V: TRBV5-1
DNA: TGCGCCAGCAGCTTGGAGCCGGGGGAGCAGCCCCAGCATTTT
CDR3: CASSLEPGEQPQHF

size: NA
J: TRBJ1-2
D: NA
V: TRBV7-9
DNA: TGTGCCAGCAGCTTGAGGGGGGATTTCTATGGCTACACCTTC
CDR3: CASSLRGDFYGYTF

size: NA
J: TRBJ1-5
D: NA
V: TRBV5-5
DNA: TGTGCCAGCAGCTTGGTGGGGGGCGCAGGGCAGCCCCAGCATTTT
CDR3: CASSLVGGAGQPQHF

size: few
J: TRBJ1-5
D: NA
V: TRBV7-2
DNA: TGTGCCAGCAGCCTTTATTCGGGAGAACAGCCCCAGCATTTT
CDR3: CASSLYSGEQPQHF